The 4 T cell receptor beta chains below all came from one sample that was sequenced in a study of glioma-infiltrating T cells after dendritic cell vaccination (dated by TCRdb to the mid-2010s). Library generation was performed with the immunoSEQ multiplex PCR assay. The clones in this table, taken by TCRdb from immuneACCESS, are in-frame only. Not every clone is retained; where verified, under half of the shortfall comes from an unresolved V gene, and the cause of the rest is unknown. This sample lists approximately 90,000 clones; roughly four fifths were detected once. Of the sample, over 2% is held by the ten largest clones. Sample time point, as interpreted from the label and publication: after dendritic cell vaccination, including at tumor progression/relapse. This material consisted of blood, taken after dendritic cell vaccination. The receptors derive from a human donor with glioblastoma.

J is TRBJ1-1 and V is TRBV28, with D maybe TRBD1 (5 bases). Germline-derived CDR1 and CDR2 are MDHEN and SYDVKM. V lost 10 bases, J lost 0 bases, and 18 bases lay in between. The CDR3 loop spans 15 amino acids. Here the CDR3 DNA reads TGTGCCACCACAACCCCAGGGTTTATGAACACTGAAGCTTTCTTT. Its translation is CATTTPGFMNTEAFF.

The chain uses TRBV5-4 and TRBJ1-2, with D hard to call. V was clipped by 6 bases and J by 4 bases, with 22 bases between them. The CDR3 sequence is 16 residues long. In germline, CDR1 is SGHNT, CDR2 YYREEE (reference sequence). The CDR3 DNA sequence: TGTGCCAGCAATCCCTGCGTACCAGGAAAGATCTATGGCTACACCTTC. Residues: CASNPCVPGKIYGYTF.

The chain uses TRBV5-4 and TRBJ1-2; maybe TRBD1 (5 bases). V lost 4 bases to trimming and J lost 5 bases, with 12 bases between them. The CDR3 has 13 residues. Per germline, CDR1 SGHNT and CDR2 YYREEE (reference sequence). The CDR3, as DNA: TGTGCCAGCAGCCGAGACAGCGCTTATGGCTACACCTTC. Translated, it gives CASSRDSAYGYTF.

V and J are TRBV10-3 and TRBJ2-7; no firm D call. Trimming shortened V by 11 bases and J by 4 bases, and 15 bases separated the two germline ends. Germline V lookup: CDR1 ENHRY, CDR2 SYGVKD. The CDR3 is made up of 12 amino acids. The CDR3 here is CASRSSLYEQYV. CDR3 sequence (DNA): TGTGCCTCCAGGTCGTCCCTATACGAGCAGTACGTC.